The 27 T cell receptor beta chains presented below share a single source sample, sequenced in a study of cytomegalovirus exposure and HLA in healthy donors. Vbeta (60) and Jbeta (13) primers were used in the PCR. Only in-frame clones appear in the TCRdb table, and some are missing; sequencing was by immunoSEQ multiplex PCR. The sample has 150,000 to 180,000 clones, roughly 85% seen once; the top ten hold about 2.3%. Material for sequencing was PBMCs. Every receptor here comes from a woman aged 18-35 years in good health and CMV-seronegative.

In DNA form, the CDR3 reads TGTGCCAGCAGCGTGGGGACTAGAGGCTACAATGAGCAGTTCTTC. Its translation is CASSVGTRGYNEQFF. V and J are TRBV9 and TRBJ2-1; TRBD2 agrees at 8 bases. This CDR3 is built from 15 residues. The germline CDR1 and CDR2 sequences are SGDLS and YYNGEE. J lost 3 bases, V lost 2 bases, and 4 bases had no gene match.

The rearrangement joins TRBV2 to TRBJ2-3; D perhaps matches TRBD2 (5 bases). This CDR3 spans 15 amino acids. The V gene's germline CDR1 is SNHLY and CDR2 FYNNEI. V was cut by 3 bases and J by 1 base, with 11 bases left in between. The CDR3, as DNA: TGTGCCAGCAGTGAGTGGTTGGGAGGCACAGATACGCAGTATTTT. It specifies CASSEWLGGTDTQYF.

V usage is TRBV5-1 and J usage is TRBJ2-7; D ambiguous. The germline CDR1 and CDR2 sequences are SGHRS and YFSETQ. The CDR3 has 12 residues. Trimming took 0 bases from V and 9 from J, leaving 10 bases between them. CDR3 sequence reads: CASSLGRPPQYF. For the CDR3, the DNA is TGCGCCAGCAGCTTGGGGCGGCCCCCGCAGTACTTC. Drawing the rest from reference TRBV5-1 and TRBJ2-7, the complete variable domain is KAGVTQTPRYLIKTRGQQVTLSCSPISGHRSVSWYQQTPGQGLQFLFEYFSETQRNKGNFPGRFSGRQFSNSRSEMNVSTLELGDSALYLCASSLGRPPQYFGPGTRLTVT.

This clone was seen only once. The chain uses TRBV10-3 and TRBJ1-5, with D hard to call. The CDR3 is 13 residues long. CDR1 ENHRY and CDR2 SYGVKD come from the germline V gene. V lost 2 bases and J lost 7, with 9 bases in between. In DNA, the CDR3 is TGTGCCATCAGTGAGGTCCGGGAGCAGCCCCAGCATTTT. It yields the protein CAISEVREQPQHF.

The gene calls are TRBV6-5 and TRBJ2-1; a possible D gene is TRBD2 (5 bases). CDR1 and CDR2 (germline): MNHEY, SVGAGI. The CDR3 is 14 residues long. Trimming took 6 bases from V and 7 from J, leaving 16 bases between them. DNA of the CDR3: TGTGCCAGCAGGCCACCGGGGAGTAAAAATGAGCAGTTCTTC. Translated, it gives CASRPPGSKNEQFF.

The CDR3 DNA reads as TGTGCCAGCATCCCCGCTGGGCTAGCGCACGAGCAGTACTTC. Protein sequence: CASIPAGLAHEQYF. This chain uses TRBV6-4 with TRBJ2-5; possibly TRBD2 for D (6 bases). The better agreement between TRBJ2-7 and the DNA end casts doubt on the J call. Germline loops: CDR1 MRHNA, CDR2 SNTAGT. This CDR3 comprises 14 residues.

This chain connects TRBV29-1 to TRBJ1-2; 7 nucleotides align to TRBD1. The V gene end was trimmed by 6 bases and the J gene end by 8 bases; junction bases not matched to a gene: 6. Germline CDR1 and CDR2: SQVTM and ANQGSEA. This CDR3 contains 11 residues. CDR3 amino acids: CSVGTEDGYTF. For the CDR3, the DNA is TGCAGCGTAGGGACAGAAGACGGCTACACCTTC.

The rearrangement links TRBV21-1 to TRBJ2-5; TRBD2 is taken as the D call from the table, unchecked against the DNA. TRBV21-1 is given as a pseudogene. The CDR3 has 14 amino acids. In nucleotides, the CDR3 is TGTGCCAGCAGAAATCCGGGAGGGAAAGAGACCCAGTACTTC. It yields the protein CASRNPGGKETQYF.

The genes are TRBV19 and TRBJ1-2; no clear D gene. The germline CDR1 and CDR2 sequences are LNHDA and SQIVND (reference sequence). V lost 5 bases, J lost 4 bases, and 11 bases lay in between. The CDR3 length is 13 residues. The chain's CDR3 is CASSPPAVYGYTF. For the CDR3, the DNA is TGTGCCAGTAGTCCGCCCGCGGTCTATGGCTACACCTTC.

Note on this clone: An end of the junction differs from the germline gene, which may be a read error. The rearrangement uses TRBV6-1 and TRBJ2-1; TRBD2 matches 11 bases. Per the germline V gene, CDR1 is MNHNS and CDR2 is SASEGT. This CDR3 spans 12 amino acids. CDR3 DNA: TGTGCCAGCACGACTAGCGGGATACTGGGCGTCTTC. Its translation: CASTTSGILGVF.

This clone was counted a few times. The CDR3 nucleotides are TGTGCCAGCAGTGAATGGGACAGATTGGTTGGCTACACCTTC. Translated, it gives CASSEWDRLVGYTF. The chain uses TRBV25-1 and TRBJ1-2, with TRBD1 matching 7 bases. J was trimmed by 7 bases and V by 1 base; bases with no gene match: 6. This CDR3 comprises 14 residues. CDR1 MGHDK and CDR2 SYGVNS come from the germline V gene.

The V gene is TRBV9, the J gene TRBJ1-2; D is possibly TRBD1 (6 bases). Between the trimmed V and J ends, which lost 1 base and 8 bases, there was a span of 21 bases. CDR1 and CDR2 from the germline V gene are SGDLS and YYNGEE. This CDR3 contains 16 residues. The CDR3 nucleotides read TGTGCCAGCAGCGTATCTTCCAGGGGTCTGGGAAAGGGCTACACCTTC. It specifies CASSVSSRGLGKGYTF.

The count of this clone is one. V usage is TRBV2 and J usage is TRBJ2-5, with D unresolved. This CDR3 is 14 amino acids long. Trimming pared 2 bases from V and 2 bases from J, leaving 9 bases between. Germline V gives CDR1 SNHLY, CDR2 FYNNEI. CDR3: CASSELTPQETQYF. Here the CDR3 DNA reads TGTGCCAGCAGTGAATTAACACCTCAAGAGACCCAGTACTTC.

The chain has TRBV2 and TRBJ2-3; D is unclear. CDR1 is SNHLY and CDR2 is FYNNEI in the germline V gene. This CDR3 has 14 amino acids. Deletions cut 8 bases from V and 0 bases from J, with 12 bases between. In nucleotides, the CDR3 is TGTGCCAGCGCGGTGACCTTCAGCACAGATACGCAGTATTTT. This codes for CASAVTFSTDTQYF.

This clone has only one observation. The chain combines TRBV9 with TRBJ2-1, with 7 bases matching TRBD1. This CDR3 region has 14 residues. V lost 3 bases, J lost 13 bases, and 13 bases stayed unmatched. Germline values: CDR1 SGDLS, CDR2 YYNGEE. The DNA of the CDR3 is TGTGCCAGCAGCGCCTGGTACGTAGGGACAGACCAGTTCTTC. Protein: CASSAWYVGTDQFF.

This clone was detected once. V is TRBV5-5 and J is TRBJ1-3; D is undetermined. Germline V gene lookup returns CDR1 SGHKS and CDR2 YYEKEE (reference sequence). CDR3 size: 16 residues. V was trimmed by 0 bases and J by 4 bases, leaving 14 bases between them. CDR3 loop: CASSLAVALGGNTIYF. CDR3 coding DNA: TGTGCCAGCAGCTTGGCCGTAGCGTTAGGGGGAAACACCATATATTTT.

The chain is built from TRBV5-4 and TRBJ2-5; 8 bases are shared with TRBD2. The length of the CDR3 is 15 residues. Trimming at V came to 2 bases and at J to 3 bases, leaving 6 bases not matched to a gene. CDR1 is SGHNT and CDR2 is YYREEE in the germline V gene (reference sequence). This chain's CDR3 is CASSLQTGGEETQYF. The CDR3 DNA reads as TGTGCCAGCAGCTTACAAACGGGGGGGGAAGAGACCCAGTACTTC.

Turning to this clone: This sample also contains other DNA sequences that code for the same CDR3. The CDR3 reads CASSLYGGNGEAGNTIYF. CDR3 nucleotide sequence: TGTGCCAGCAGTCTCTACGGGGGTAACGGCGAAGCCGGAAACACCATATATTTT. The V gene is TRBV28, the J gene TRBJ1-3; TRBD1 is a possible D gene (5 bases). Germline loops: CDR1 MDHEN, CDR2 SYDVKM. The CDR3 totals 18 residues. The V and J ends lost 5 bases and 4 bases respectively, with 24 bases between them.

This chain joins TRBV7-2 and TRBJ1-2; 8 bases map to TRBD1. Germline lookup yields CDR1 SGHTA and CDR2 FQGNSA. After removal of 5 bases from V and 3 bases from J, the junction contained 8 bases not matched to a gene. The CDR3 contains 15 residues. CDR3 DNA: TGTGCCAGCAGCCTTCGGACAGGGTGGGACTATGGCTACACCTTC. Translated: CASSLRTGWDYGYTF. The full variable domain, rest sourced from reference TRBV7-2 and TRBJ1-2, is GAGVSQSPSNKVTEKGKDVELRCDPISGHTALYWYRQSLGQGLEFLIYFQGNSAPDKSGLPSDRFSAERTGGSVSTLTIQRTQQEDSAVYLCASSLRTGWDYGYTFGSGTRLTVV.

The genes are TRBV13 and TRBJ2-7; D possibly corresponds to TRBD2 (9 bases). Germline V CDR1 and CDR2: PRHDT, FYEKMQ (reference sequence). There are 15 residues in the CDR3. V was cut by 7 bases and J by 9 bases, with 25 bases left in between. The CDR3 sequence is CASNSRGGRGQVQYF. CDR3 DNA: TGTGCCAGCAACTCCAGAGGCGGGAGGGGACAGGTGCAGTACTTC.

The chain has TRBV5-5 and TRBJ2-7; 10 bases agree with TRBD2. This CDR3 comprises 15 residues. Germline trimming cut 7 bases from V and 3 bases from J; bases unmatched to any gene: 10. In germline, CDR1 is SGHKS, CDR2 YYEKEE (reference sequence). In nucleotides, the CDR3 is TGTGCCAGCCTCGAGGGCCTAGCGGGGGTCTACGAGCAGTACTTC. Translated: CASLEGLAGVYEQYF.

Written as DNA, the CDR3 is TGCGCCAGCAGCTTCGCAAGCGGGCCCTACAATGAGCAGTTCTTC. Translated: CASSFASGPYNEQFF. The V gene is TRBV5-1, the J gene TRBJ2-1; a possible D gene is TRBD2 (6 bases). Trimming cost V 2 bases and J 2 bases, with 11 bases left between them. The CDR3 sequence is 15 residues long. Germline V gives CDR1 SGHRS, CDR2 YFSETQ. The whole variable domain, remainder taken from reference TRBV5-1 and TRBJ2-1, is KAGVTQTPRYLIKTRGQQVTLSCSPISGHRSVSWYQQTPGQGLQFLFEYFSETQRNKGNFPGRFSGRQFSNSRSEMNVSTLELGDSALYLCASSFASGPYNEQFFGPGTRLTVL.

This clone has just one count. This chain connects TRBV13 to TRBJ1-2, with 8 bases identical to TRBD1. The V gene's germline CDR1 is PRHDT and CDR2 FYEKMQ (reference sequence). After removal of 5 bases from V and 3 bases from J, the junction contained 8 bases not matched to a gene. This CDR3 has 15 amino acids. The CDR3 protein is CASSLRDRRYYGYTF. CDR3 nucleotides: TGTGCCAGCAGCCTAAGGGACAGGCGATACTATGGCTACACCTTC.

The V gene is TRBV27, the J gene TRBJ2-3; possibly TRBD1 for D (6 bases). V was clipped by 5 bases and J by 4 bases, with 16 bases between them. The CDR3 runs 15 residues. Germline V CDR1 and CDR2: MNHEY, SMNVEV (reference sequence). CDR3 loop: CASSQIQWGPDTQYF. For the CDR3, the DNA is TGTGCCAGCAGTCAGATACAATGGGGGCCAGATACGCAGTATTTT.

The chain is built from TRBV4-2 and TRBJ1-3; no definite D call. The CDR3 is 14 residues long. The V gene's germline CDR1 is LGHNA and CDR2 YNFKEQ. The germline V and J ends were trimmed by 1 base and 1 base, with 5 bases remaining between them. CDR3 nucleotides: TGTGCCAGCAGCCAAGCCAAATCTGGAAACACCATATATTTT. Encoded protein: CASSQAKSGNTIYF.

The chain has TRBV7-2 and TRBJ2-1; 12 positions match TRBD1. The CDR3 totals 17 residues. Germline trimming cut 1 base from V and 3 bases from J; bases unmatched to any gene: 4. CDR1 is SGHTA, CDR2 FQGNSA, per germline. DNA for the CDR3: TGTGCCAGCAGCTTAGGGGACAGGGGGCGTATCTACAATGAGCAGTTCTTC. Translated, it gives CASSLGDRGRIYNEQFF.

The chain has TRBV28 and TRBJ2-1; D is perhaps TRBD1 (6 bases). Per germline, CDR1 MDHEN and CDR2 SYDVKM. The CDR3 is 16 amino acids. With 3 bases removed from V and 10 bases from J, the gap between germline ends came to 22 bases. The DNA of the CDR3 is TGTGCCAGCAGTTTTGTGACAGGCAGGATAACAGGAGAGCAGTTCTTC. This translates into CASSFVTGRITGEQFF.